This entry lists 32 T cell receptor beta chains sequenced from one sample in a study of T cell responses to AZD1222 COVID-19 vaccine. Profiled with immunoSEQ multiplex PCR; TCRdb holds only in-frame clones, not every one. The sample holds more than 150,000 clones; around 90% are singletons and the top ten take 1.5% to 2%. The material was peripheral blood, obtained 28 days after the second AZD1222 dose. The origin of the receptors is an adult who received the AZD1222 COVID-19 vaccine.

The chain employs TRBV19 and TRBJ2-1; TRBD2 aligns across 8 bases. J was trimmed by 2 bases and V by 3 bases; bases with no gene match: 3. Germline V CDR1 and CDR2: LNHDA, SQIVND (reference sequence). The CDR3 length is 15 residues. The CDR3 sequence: CASSIVLAAYNEQFF. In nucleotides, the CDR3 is TGTGCCAGTAGTATTGTACTAGCGGCCTACAATGAGCAGTTCTTC.

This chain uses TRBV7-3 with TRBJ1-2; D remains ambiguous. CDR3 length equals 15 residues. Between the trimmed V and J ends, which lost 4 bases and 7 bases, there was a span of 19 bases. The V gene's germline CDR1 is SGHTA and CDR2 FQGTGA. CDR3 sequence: CASSSSSGSRFGYTF. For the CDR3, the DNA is TGTGCCAGCAGCTCCTCATCCGGATCACGGTTTGGCTACACCTTC.

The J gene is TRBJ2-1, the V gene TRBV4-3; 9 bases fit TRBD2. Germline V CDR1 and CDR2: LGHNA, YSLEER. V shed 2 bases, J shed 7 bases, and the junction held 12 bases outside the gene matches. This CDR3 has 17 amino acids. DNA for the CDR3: TGCGCCAGCAGCCAACAAACGGGACTAGCCGGTAAGAATGAGCAGTTCTTC. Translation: CASSQQTGLAGKNEQFF.

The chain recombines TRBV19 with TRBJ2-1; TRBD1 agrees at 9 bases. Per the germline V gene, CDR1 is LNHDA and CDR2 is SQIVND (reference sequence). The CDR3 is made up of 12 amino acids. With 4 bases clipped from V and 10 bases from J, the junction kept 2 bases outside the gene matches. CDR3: CASSTGTGEQFF. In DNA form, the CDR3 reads TGTGCCAGTAGTACCGGGACAGGGGAGCAGTTCTTC.

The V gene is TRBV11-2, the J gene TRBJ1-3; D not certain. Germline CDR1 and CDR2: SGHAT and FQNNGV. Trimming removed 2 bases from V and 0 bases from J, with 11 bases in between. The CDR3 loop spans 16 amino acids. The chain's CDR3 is CASSLTGSASGNTIYF. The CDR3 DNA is TGTGCCAGCAGCTTAACGGGTTCCGCCTCTGGAAACACCATATATTTT.

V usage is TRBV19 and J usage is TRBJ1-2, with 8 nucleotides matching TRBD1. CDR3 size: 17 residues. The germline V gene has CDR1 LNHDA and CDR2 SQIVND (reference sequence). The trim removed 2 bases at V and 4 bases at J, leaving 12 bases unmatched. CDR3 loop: CASSIKSWTGFPYGYTF. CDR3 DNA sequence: TGTGCCAGTAGTATAAAGTCGTGGACAGGGTTTCCCTATGGCTACACCTTC.

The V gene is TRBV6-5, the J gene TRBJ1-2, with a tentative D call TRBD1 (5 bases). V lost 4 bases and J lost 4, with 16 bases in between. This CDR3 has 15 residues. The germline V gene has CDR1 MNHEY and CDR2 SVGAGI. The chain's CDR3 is CASSSPGTASYGYTF. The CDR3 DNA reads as TGTGCCAGCAGTTCCCCCGGGACGGCGAGCTATGGCTACACCTTC.

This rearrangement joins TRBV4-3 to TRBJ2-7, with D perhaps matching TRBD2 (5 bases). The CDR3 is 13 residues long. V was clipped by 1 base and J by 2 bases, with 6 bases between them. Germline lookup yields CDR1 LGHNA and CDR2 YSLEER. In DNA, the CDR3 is TGCGCCAGCAGCCAAGGAGGGCCCTACGAGCAGTACTTC. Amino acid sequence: CASSQGGPYEQYF.

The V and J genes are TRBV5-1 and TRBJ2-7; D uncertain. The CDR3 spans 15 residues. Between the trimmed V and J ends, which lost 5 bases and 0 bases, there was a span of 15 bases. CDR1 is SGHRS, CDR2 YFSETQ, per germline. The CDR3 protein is CASRDPGLSSYEQYF. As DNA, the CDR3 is TGCGCCAGCAGGGACCCCGGGCTAAGCTCCTACGAGCAGTACTTC.

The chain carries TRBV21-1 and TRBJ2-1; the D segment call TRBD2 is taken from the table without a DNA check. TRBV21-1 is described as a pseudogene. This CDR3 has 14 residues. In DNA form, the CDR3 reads TGTGCCAGACATGGCGGGAGCCGAGGCAATGAGCAGTTCTTC. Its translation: CARHGGSRGNEQFF.

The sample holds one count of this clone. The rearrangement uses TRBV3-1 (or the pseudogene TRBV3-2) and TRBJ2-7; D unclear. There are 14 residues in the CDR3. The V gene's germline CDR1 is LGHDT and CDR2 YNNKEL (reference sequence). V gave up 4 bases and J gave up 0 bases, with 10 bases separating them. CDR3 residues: CASSPLWSSYEQYF. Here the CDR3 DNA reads TGTGCCAGCAGCCCCCTGTGGAGCTCCTACGAGCAGTACTTC.

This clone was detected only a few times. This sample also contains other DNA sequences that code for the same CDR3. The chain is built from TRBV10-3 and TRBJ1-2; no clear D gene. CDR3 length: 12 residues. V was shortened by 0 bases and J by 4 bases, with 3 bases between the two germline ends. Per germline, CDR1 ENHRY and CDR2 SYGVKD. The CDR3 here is CAISESGYGYTF. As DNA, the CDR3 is TGTGCCATCAGTGAGTCGGGCTATGGCTACACCTTC.

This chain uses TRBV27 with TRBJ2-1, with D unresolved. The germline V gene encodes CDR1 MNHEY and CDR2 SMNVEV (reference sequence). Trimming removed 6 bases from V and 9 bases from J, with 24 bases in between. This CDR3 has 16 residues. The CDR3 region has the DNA TGTGCCAGCAGGTGGGCCGTGGGAAGCGCTGGAACTGAGCAGTTCTTC. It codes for CASRWAVGSAGTEQFF.

The CDR3 DNA sequence: TGTGCCAGCAGCCCACGACAGGGGGGAGTCACTGAAGCTTTCTTT. Its protein product is CASSPRQGGVTEAFF. This chain connects TRBV6-5 to TRBJ1-1; 9 bases line up with TRBD1. CDR1 MNHEY and CDR2 SVGAGI come from the germline V gene. Trimming removed 6 bases from V and 4 bases from J; junction bases left unmatched: 9. The CDR3 spans 15 residues.

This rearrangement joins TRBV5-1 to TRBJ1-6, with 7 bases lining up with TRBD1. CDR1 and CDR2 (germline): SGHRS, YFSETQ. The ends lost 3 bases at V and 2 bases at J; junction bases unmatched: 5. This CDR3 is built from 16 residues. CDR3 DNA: TGCGCCAGCAGCTCACAGGGGAACACCTATAATTCACCCCTCCACTTT. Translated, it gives CASSSQGNTYNSPLHF.

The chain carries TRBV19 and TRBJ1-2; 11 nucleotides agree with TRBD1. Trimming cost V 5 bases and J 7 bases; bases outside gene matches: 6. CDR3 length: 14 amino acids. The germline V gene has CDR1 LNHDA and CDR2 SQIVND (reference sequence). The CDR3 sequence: CASSAGTGGLGYTF. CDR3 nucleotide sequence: TGTGCCAGTAGTGCGGGGACAGGGGGTCTTGGCTACACCTTC.

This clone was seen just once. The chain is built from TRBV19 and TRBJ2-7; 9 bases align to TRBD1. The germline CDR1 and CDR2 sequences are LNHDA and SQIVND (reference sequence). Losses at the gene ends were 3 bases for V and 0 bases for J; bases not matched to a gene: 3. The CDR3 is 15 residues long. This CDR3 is CASSMTGGTSYEQYF. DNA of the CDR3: TGTGCCAGTAGTATGACAGGGGGTACCTCCTACGAGCAGTACTTC.

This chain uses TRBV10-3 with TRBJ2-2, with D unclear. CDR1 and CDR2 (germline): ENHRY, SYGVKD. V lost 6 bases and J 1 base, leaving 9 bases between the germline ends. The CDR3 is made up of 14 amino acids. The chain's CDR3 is CAIRWDLNTGELFF. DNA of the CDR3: TGTGCCATCAGGTGGGATTTGAACACCGGGGAGCTGTTTTTT.

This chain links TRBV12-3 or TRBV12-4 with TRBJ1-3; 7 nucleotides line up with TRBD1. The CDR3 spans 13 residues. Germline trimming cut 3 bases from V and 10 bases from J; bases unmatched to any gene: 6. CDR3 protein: CASSLETGITIYF. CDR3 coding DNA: TGTGCCAGCAGTTTGGAGACAGGGATAACCATATATTTT.

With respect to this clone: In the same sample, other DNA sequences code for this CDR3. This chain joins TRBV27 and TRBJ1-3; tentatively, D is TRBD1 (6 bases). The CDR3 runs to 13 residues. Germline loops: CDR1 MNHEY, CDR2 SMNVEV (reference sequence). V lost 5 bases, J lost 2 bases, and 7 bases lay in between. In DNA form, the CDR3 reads TGTGCCAGCAGTCCAGGGGCTGGAAACACCATATATTTT. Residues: CASSPGAGNTIYF.

Here the CDR3 reads CASRRTLNTEAFF. The CDR3 DNA reads as TGTGCCAGTAGGAGAACATTGAACACTGAAGCTTTCTTT. This rearrangement joins TRBV19 to TRBJ1-1, with D unresolved. The V gene's germline CDR1 is LNHDA and CDR2 SQIVND (reference sequence). V dropped 6 bases and J dropped 0 bases, with 8 bases sitting between them. CDR3 length: 13 amino acids.

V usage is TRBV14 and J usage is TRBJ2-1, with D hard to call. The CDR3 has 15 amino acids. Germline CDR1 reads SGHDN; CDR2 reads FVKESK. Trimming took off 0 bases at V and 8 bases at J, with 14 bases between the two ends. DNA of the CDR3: TGTGCCAGCAGCCAAGAAATCCAGACGGTCGATGAGCAGTTCTTC. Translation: CASSQEIQTVDEQFF.

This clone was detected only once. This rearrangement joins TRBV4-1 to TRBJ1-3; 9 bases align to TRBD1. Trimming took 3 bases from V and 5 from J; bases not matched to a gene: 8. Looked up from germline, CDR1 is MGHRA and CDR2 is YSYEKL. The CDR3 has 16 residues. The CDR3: CASSQGGQGQRNTIYF. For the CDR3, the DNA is TGCGCCAGCAGCCAGGGGGGACAGGGACAGAGAAACACCATATATTTT.

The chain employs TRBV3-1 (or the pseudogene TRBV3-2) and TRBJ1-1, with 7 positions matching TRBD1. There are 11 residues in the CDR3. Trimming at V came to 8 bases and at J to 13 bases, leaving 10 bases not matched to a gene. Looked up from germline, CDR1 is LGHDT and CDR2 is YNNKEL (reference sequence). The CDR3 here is CASSTGQYGFF. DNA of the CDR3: TGTGCCAGCTCCACGGGACAGTATGGTTTCTTT.

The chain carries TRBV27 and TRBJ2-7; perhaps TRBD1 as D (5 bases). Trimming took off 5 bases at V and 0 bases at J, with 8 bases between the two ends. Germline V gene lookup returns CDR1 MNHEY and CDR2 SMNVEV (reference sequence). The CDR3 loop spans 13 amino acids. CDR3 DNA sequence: TGTGCCAGCAGTATACAGGCCTCCTACGAGCAGTACTTC. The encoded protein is CASSIQASYEQYF.

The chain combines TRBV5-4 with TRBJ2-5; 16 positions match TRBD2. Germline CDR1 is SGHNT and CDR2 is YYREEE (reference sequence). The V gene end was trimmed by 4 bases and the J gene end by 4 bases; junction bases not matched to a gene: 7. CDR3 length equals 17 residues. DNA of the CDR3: TGTGCCAGCAGCCCCGGGACTAGCGGGAGGGCCCGAGAGACCCAGTACTTC. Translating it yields CASSPGTSGRARETQYF.

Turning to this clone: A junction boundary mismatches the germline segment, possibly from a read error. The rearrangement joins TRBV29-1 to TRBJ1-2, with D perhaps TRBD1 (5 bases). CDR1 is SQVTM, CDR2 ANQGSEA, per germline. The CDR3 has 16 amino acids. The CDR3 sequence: CSVEDGALTGNYGYTF. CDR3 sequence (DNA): TGCAGCGTAGAAGACGGGGCTCTGACCGGTAACTATGGCTACACCTTC.

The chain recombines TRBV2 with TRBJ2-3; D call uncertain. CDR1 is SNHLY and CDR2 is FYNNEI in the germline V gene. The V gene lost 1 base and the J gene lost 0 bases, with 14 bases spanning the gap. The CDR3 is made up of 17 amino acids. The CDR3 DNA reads TGTGCCAGCAGTGAAGGAAGGGTAGGGATGAGCACAGATACGCAGTATTTT. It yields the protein CASSEGRVGMSTDTQYF.

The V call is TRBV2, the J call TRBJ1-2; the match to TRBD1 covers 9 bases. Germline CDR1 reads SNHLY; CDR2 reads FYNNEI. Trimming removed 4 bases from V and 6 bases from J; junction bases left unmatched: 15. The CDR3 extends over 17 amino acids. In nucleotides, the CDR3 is TGTGCCAGCAGTGCAAGAACTCAGGGACAGGGTGAGGATGGCTACACCTTC. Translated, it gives CASSARTQGQGEDGYTF.

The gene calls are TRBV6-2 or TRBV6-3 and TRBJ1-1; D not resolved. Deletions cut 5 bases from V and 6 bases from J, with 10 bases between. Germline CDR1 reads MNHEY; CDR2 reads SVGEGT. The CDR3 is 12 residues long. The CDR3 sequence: CASSNFGSEAFF. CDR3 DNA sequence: TGTGCCAGCAGTAACTTTGGCTCTGAAGCTTTCTTT.

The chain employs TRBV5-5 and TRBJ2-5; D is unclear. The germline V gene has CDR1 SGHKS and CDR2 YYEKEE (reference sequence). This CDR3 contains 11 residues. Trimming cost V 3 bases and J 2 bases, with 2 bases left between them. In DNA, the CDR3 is TGTGCCAGCAGCTCTCAAGAGACCCAGTACTTC. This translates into CASSSQETQYF.

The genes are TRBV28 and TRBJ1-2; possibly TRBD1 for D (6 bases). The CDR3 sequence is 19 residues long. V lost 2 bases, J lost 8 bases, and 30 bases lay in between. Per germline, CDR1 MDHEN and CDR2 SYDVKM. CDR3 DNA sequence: TGTGCCAGCAGTTTAGCCGGTCCCCCCACCGGGGGCGACGAGGTCGGCTACACCTTC. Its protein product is CASSLAGPPTGGDEVGYTF.